Below, 11 T cell receptor beta chains from the same sample are listed, as sequenced in a study of T cell responses to AZD1222 COVID-19 vaccine. The table came from immunoSEQ multiplex PCR; TCRdb's copy has only in-frame clones and leaves some out. The sample lists more than 95,000 clones, approximately 89% seen once, with over 3% in the top ten. Specimen: peripheral blood, collected 28 days after the second dose of the MenACWY control vaccine. The receptors come from an adult who received the MenACWY meningococcal vaccine as a control.

This chain connects TRBV6-2 or TRBV6-3 to TRBJ2-7, with D uncertain. Per the germline V gene, CDR1 is MNHEY and CDR2 is SVGEGT. CDR3 length: 11 amino acids. The germline V and J ends were trimmed by 6 bases and 1 base, with 4 bases remaining between them. The CDR3 sequence: CASSKSYEQYF. The CDR3 DNA reads as TGTGCCAGCAGCAAATCCTACGAGCAGTACTTC.

The chain employs TRBV27 and TRBJ2-7; D is perhaps TRBD2 (6 bases). The CDR3 consists of 19 residues. The germline gives CDR1 MNHEY, CDR2 SMNVEV (reference sequence). V shed 6 bases and J shed 6 bases, with 33 bases lying between them. This CDR3 reads CASSPRGGSPYRSESEQYF. CDR3 DNA: TGTGCCAGCAGCCCTCGTGGGGGGAGTCCTTATAGGTCCGAGTCCGAGCAGTACTTC.

The DNA of the CDR3 is TGTGCCACCAGTGCCGGCAGGGGGCGAAATCAGCCCCAGCATTTT. This sequence encodes CATSAGRGRNQPQHF. The chain couples TRBV24-1 to TRBJ1-5, with 8 bases aligning to TRBD1. This CDR3 spans 15 amino acids. J lost 4 bases, V lost 5 bases, and 6 bases had no gene match. From germline, CDR1 is KGHDR and CDR2 SFDVKD.

This chain connects TRBV7-2 to TRBJ2-1; D is uncertain. The CDR3 runs 15 residues. V lost 5 bases to trimming and J lost 0 bases, with 11 bases between them. Germline CDR1 is SGHTA and CDR2 is FQGNSA. The CDR3, as DNA: TGTGCCAGCAGCCGGGCAGGCGGCTCCTACAATGAGCAGTTCTTC. It is translated as CASSRAGGSYNEQFF. The variable domain in full, with the rest retrieved from reference TRBV7-2 and TRBJ2-1, is GAGVSQSPSNKVTEKGKDVELRCDPISGHTALYWYRQSLGQGLEFLIYFQGNSAPDKSGLPSDRFSAERTGGSVSTLTIQRTQQEDSAVYLCASSRAGGSYNEQFFGPGTRLTVL.

This clone has a handful of counts. V gene TRBV10-3 combines with J gene TRBJ1-6, with TRBD1 as a possible D gene (5 bases). The CDR3 runs 16 residues. The germline V gene encodes CDR1 ENHRY and CDR2 SYGVKD. V lost 4 bases and J lost 6, with 16 bases in between. In DNA, the CDR3 is TGTGCCATCAGTGGGACCACTGGGGGGATTAATTCACCCCTCCACTTT. Translation: CAISGTTGGINSPLHF.

The J gene is TRBJ2-2, the V gene TRBV13, with D perhaps TRBD2 (5 bases). Germline V gives CDR1 PRHDT, CDR2 FYEKMQ (reference sequence). V was pared by 4 bases and J by 0 bases, with 15 bases between. The CDR3 consists of 17 residues. In nucleotides, the CDR3 is TGTGCCAGCAGCTCTCCAGCCCTCGGGGCGAACACCGGGGAGCTGTTTTTT. It translates to CASSSPALGANTGELFF.

The V call is TRBV7-3, the J call TRBJ1-1; no definite D call. The CDR3 runs 14 residues. Germline V gene lookup returns CDR1 SGHTA and CDR2 FQGTGA. V lost 3 bases, J lost 5 bases, and 13 bases lay in between. The CDR3 protein is CASSLDGPGTEAFF. CDR3 coding DNA: TGTGCCAGCAGCTTGGATGGTCCTGGGACTGAAGCTTTCTTT.

The V call is TRBV27, the J call TRBJ2-2, with TRBD1 matching 10 bases. The ends lost 6 bases at V and 7 bases at J; junction bases unmatched: 8. Germline assignment: CDR1 MNHEY and CDR2 SMNVEV (reference sequence). The CDR3 consists of 15 residues. The CDR3 reads CASRGQGRVGGELFF. DNA for the CDR3: TGTGCCAGCAGGGGACAGGGGCGAGTGGGCGGGGAGCTGTTTTTT.

V gene TRBV6-5 combines with J gene TRBJ1-2; D unresolved. Between the trimmed V and J ends, which lost 0 bases and 2 bases, there was a span of 10 bases. The CDR3 runs 15 residues. Germline V CDR1 and CDR2: MNHEY, SVGAGI. Here the CDR3 reads CASSYSAGSNYGYTF. As DNA, the CDR3 is TGTGCCAGCAGTTACTCCGCGGGCAGCAACTATGGCTACACCTTC.

The rearrangement links TRBV2 to TRBJ2-5; weak D call: TRBD2 (6 bases). Per the germline V gene, CDR1 is SNHLY and CDR2 is FYNNEI. The CDR3 runs to 13 residues. With 3 bases removed from V and 5 bases from J, the gap between germline ends came to 10 bases. As DNA, the CDR3 is TGTGCCAGCAGTGAGATTGGGGGGGAGACCCAGTACTTC. It is translated as CASSEIGGETQYF.

The chain joins TRBV7-2 to TRBJ2-7; D call uncertain. V was pared by 2 bases and J by 3 bases, with 8 bases between. Germline CDR1 is SGHTA and CDR2 is FQGNSA. The CDR3 consists of 13 residues. CDR3 region: CASSLQVFYEQYF. The CDR3 DNA reads as TGTGCCAGCAGCTTACAGGTGTTCTACGAGCAGTACTTC. Drawing the rest from reference TRBV7-2 and TRBJ2-7, the complete variable domain is GAGVSQSPSNKVTEKGKDVELRCDPISGHTALYWYRQSLGQGLEFLIYFQGNSAPDKSGLPSDRFSAERTGGSVSTLTIQRTQQEDSAVYLCASSLQVFYEQYFGPGTRLTVT.